These T cell receptor beta chains were read from a single sample in a study of early T cells in non-severe SARS-CoV-2 infection. TCRdb analysed the 5' RACE reads with MiXCR anew, one entry per CDR3 protein. Seen here are under 50,000 distinct CDR3 sequences, around 6% observed once, and the top ten hold roughly 4.8%. Input material: whole blood. The source is an adult who was a healthcare worker with PCR-confirmed SARS-CoV-2 infection or an uninfected control (not recorded which). Both conserved end residues are part of each CDR3. D genes are given only for firm matches. A row's size may be missing; if present it is once, few, many or a size class.

CDR3aa: CASSQGTSGPYEQYF; CDR3nt: TGTGCCAGCAGCCAAGGGACTAGCGGACCCTACGAGCAGTACTTC; len: 15; j_gene: TRBJ2-7; v_gene: TRBV3-1; d_gene: TRBD2; abundance: many
CDR3aa: CASRYNRNTEAFF; CDR3nt: TGTGCCAGCAGGTATAACAGGAACACTGAAGCTTTCTTT; len: 13; j_gene: TRBJ1-1; v_gene: TRBV2; d_gene: -; abundance: many
CDR3aa: CASSPSPGLAGGWTQYF; CDR3nt: TGTGCCAGCAGTCCCTCCCCGGGACTAGCGGGAGGATGGACCCAGTACTTC; len: 17; j_gene: TRBJ2-5; v_gene: TRBV27; d_gene: TRBD2; abundance: few
CDR3aa: CASSERATERAEQYF; CDR3nt: TGTGCCAGCAGTGAACGGGCCACCGAGAGGGCCGAGCAGTACTTC; len: 15; j_gene: TRBJ2-7; v_gene: TRBV2; d_gene: -; abundance: many
CDR3aa: CASTGRDGDSSYNSPLHF; CDR3nt: TGTGCCAGCACAGGTCGGGACGGAGACAGCTCCTATAATTCACCCCTCCACTTT; len: 18; j_gene: TRBJ1-6; v_gene: TRBV2; d_gene: -; abundance: many
CDR3aa: CSASPPGRGQANYGYTF; CDR3nt: TGCAGTGCCTCCCCTCCGGGACGGGGACAAGCTAACTATGGCTACACCTTC; len: 17; j_gene: TRBJ1-2; v_gene: TRBV20-1; d_gene: -; abundance: many
CDR3aa: CASSEHRGVNEQYF; CDR3nt: TGTGCCAGCAGTGAGCACAGGGGCGTGAACGAGCAGTACTTC; len: 14; j_gene: TRBJ2-7; v_gene: TRBV2; d_gene: TRBD1; abundance: -
CDR3aa: CASSRNPIRSPLHF; CDR3nt: TGTGCCAGCAGCCGAAATCCCATTCGTTCACCCCTCCACTTT; len: 14; j_gene: TRBJ1-6; v_gene: TRBV12-3/TRBV12-4; d_gene: -; abundance: many
CDR3aa: CSARGRGVYNEQFF; CDR3nt: TGCAGTGCTAGGGGGCGGGGAGTCTACAATGAGCAGTTCTTC; len: 14; j_gene: TRBJ2-1; v_gene: TRBV20-1; d_gene: -; abundance: many
CDR3aa: CASGLRESYEQYF; CDR3nt: TGTGCTAGTGGTTTAAGGGAGTCCTACGAGCAGTACTTC; len: 13; j_gene: TRBJ2-7; v_gene: TRBV12-5; d_gene: -; abundance: few
CDR3aa: CASSFPNVKDEQYF; CDR3nt: TGTGCCAGCAGCTTTCCCAACGTAAAGGACGAGCAGTACTTC; len: 14; j_gene: TRBJ2-7; v_gene: TRBV7-3; d_gene: -; abundance: many
CDR3aa: CASSLSDASGNSYEQYF; CDR3nt: TGCGCCAGCAGCTTGTCGGACGCCAGCGGGAACTCCTACGAGCAGTACTTC; len: 17; j_gene: TRBJ2-7; v_gene: TRBV5-1; d_gene: TRBD2; abundance: -
CDR3aa: CAWVSRSSYNEQFF; CDR3nt: TGTGCCTGGGTTAGTCGGAGCTCCTACAATGAGCAGTTCTTC; len: 14; j_gene: TRBJ2-1; v_gene: TRBV30; d_gene: -; abundance: many
CDR3aa: CASSQGEVSGGYTF; CDR3nt: TGCGCCAGCAGCCAAGGCGAGGTCTCCGGCGGCTACACCTTC; len: 14; j_gene: TRBJ1-2; v_gene: TRBV4-3; d_gene: -; abundance: -
CDR3aa: CSAPWTGSSYNEQFF; CDR3nt: TGCAGTGCCCCGTGGACGGGTTCTTCCTACAATGAGCAGTTCTTC; len: 15; j_gene: TRBJ2-1; v_gene: TRBV20-1; d_gene: -; abundance: many
CDR3aa: CASSLGLEGYTF; CDR3nt: TGTGCCAGCAGCTTGGGACTGGAAGGCTACACCTTC; len: 12; j_gene: TRBJ1-2; v_gene: TRBV9; d_gene: -; abundance: many
CDR3aa: CASSQGVGGDETQYF; CDR3nt: TGCGCCAGCAGCCAAGGTGTAGGGGGCGACGAGACCCAGTACTTC; len: 15; j_gene: TRBJ2-5; v_gene: TRBV4-1; d_gene: TRBD1; abundance: few
CDR3aa: CSARTQGRTGELFF; CDR3nt: TGCAGTGCTAGAACCCAAGGGAGGACCGGGGAGCTGTTTTTT; len: 14; j_gene: TRBJ2-2; v_gene: TRBV20-1; d_gene: -; abundance: many
CDR3aa: CASGGRAYNEQFF; CDR3nt: TGTGCCTCGGGGGGCAGAGCCTACAATGAGCAGTTCTTC; len: 13; j_gene: TRBJ2-1; v_gene: TRBV30; d_gene: -; abundance: few
CDR3aa: CASSLSLREQETQYF; CDR3nt: TGCGCCAGCAGCTTGAGTCTCAGGGAACAAGAGACCCAGTACTTC; len: 15; j_gene: TRBJ2-5; v_gene: TRBV5-1; d_gene: -; abundance: -
CDR3aa: CSARDPTGRQNTQYF; CDR3nt: TGCAGTGCTAGAGACCCGACAGGGCGGCAGAATACGCAGTATTTT; len: 15; j_gene: TRBJ2-3; v_gene: TRBV20-1; d_gene: TRBD1; abundance: many
CDR3aa: CSARAGNTEAFF; CDR3nt: TGCAGTGCTAGAGCCGGCAACACTGAAGCTTTCTTT; len: 12; j_gene: TRBJ1-1; v_gene: TRBV20-1; d_gene: -; abundance: many
CDR3aa: CASSSSGYEAFF; CDR3nt: TGTGCCAGCAGCTCGTCGGGGTATGAAGCTTTCTTT; len: 12; j_gene: TRBJ1-1; v_gene: TRBV7-2; d_gene: -; abundance: many
CDR3aa: CSAQIGGFNSYEQYF; CDR3nt: TGCAGTGCTCAAATTGGGGGGTTCAACAGCTACGAGCAGTACTTC; len: 15; j_gene: TRBJ2-7; v_gene: TRBV20-1; d_gene: -; abundance: many
CDR3aa: CSALKPGADTQYF; CDR3nt: TGCAGTGCTCTAAAGCCGGGAGCAGATACGCAGTATTTT; len: 13; j_gene: TRBJ2-3; v_gene: TRBV20-1; d_gene: -; abundance: many
CDR3aa: CASSGQGADTQYF; CDR3nt: TGTGCCAGCAGCGGGCAGGGGGCAGATACGCAGTATTTT; len: 13; j_gene: TRBJ2-3; v_gene: TRBV7-9; d_gene: TRBD1; abundance: many
CDR3aa: CSAGRSADTQYF; CDR3nt: TGCAGTGCTGGCCGATCGGCAGATACGCAGTATTTT; len: 12; j_gene: TRBJ2-3; v_gene: TRBV20-1; d_gene: -; abundance: -
CDR3aa: CASSSDFRTGELFF; CDR3nt: TGTGCCAGCAGCTCGGATTTTAGGACCGGGGAGCTGTTTTTT; len: 14; j_gene: TRBJ2-2; v_gene: TRBV7-2; d_gene: -; abundance: -
CDR3aa: CASSLSGGPLYNEQFF; CDR3nt: TGCGCCAGCAGCTTGTCAGGGGGTCCCCTTTACAATGAGCAGTTCTTC; len: 16; j_gene: TRBJ2-1; v_gene: TRBV5-1; d_gene: TRBD1; abundance: few
CDR3aa: CAWSRSAGLINSPLHF; CDR3nt: TGTGCCTGGAGTAGGTCCGCCGGACTGATAAATTCACCCCTCCACTTT; len: 16; j_gene: TRBJ1-6; v_gene: TRBV30; d_gene: -; abundance: many
CDR3aa: CASSSGTASLERRGLSYEQYF; CDR3nt: TGTGCCAGCAGTTCCGGGACGGCCTCCCTCGAGCGGAGGGGGCTATCCTACGAGCAGTACTTC; len: 21; j_gene: TRBJ2-7; v_gene: TRBV27; d_gene: -; abundance: many
CDR3aa: CASSPRHVYQPQHF; CDR3nt: TGTGCCAGCAGTCCTCGACACGTGTATCAGCCCCAGCATTTT; len: 14; j_gene: TRBJ1-5; v_gene: TRBV12-3/TRBV12-4; d_gene: -; abundance: many
CDR3aa: CASSFGGLNYEQYF; CDR3nt: TGTGCCAGCAGCTTCGGAGGACTAAACTACGAGCAGTACTTC; len: 14; j_gene: TRBJ2-7; v_gene: TRBV7-2; d_gene: -; abundance: many
CDR3aa: CAINREGGSPLHF; CDR3nt: TGTGCCATCAACAGGGAAGGAGGATCACCCCTCCACTTT; len: 13; j_gene: TRBJ1-6; v_gene: TRBV10-3; d_gene: -; abundance: many
CDR3aa: CASSSRTGGLISPLHF; CDR3nt: TGTGCCAGCAGCTCAAGGACAGGGGGATTAATTTCACCCCTCCACTTT; len: 16; j_gene: TRBJ1-6; v_gene: TRBV11-1; d_gene: TRBD1; abundance: -
CDR3aa: CASNLGRGATEAFF; CDR3nt: TGTGCCAGCAACCTGGGAAGGGGGGCCACTGAAGCTTTCTTT; len: 14; j_gene: TRBJ1-1; v_gene: TRBV11-1; d_gene: -; abundance: medium-sized
CDR3aa: CASSLKGFGSPLHF; CDR3nt: TGTGCCAGCAGTTTGAAAGGTTTCGGTTCACCCCTCCACTTT; len: 14; j_gene: TRBJ1-6; v_gene: TRBV12-3/TRBV12-4; d_gene: -; abundance: -
CDR3aa: CASSLTAYNEQFF; CDR3nt: TGTGCCAGTAGTTTGACAGCCTACAATGAGCAGTTCTTC; len: 13; j_gene: TRBJ2-1; v_gene: TRBV19; d_gene: -; abundance: many
CDR3aa: CASSQEGQLAGPNEQFF; CDR3nt: TGCGCCAGCAGCCAAGAAGGCCAACTGGCGGGGCCAAATGAGCAGTTCTTC; len: 17; j_gene: TRBJ2-1; v_gene: TRBV4-1; d_gene: -; abundance: many
CDR3aa: CSARGDRMNTEAFF; CDR3nt: TGCAGTGCTAGGGGGGACCGGATGAACACTGAAGCTTTCTTT; len: 14; j_gene: TRBJ1-1; v_gene: TRBV20-1; d_gene: -; abundance: many
CDR3aa: CAISDSRVEAKNIQYF; CDR3nt: TGTGCCATCAGTGACAGTAGGGTCGAAGCCAAAAACATTCAGTACTTC; len: 16; j_gene: TRBJ2-4; v_gene: TRBV10-3; d_gene: -; abundance: -
CDR3aa: CASSPQGAPGSEAFF; CDR3nt: TGTGCCAGCTCACCACAGGGGGCGCCTGGGTCTGAAGCTTTCTTT; len: 15; j_gene: TRBJ1-1; v_gene: TRBV18; d_gene: TRBD1; abundance: many
CDR3aa: CASSLGQGNTEAFF; CDR3nt: TGTGCCAGCTCACTCGGACAGGGGAACACTGAAGCTTTCTTT; len: 14; j_gene: TRBJ1-1; v_gene: TRBV18; d_gene: TRBD1; abundance: many
CDR3aa: CASRPGRRNTGELFF; CDR3nt: TGCGCCAGCAGGCCTGGGCGACGAAACACCGGGGAGCTGTTTTTT; len: 15; j_gene: TRBJ2-2; v_gene: TRBV5-1; d_gene: -; abundance: many
CDR3aa: CASRDRPDYEQYF; CDR3nt: TGTGCCAGCCGGGACAGGCCCGACTACGAGCAGTACTTC; len: 13; j_gene: TRBJ2-7; v_gene: TRBV6-2/TRBV6-3; d_gene: TRBD1; abundance: many
CDR3aa: CASSLSAVSGGTDEQFF; CDR3nt: TGTGCCAGCAGTTTATCAGCCGTGTCGGGGGGCACCGATGAGCAGTTCTTC; len: 17; j_gene: TRBJ2-1; v_gene: TRBV28; d_gene: -; abundance: many
CDR3aa: CASSLEGQGYSGYTF; CDR3nt: TGTGCCAGCAGCTTGGAGGGACAGGGTTACTCTGGCTACACCTTC; len: 15; j_gene: TRBJ1-2; v_gene: TRBV5-4; d_gene: TRBD1; abundance: many
CDR3aa: CASSLRGGYGYTF; CDR3nt: TGTGCCAGCAGCTTAAGGGGCGGCTATGGCTACACCTTC; len: 13; j_gene: TRBJ1-2; v_gene: TRBV7-6; d_gene: -; abundance: -
CDR3aa: CSARSTGTRNQPQHF; CDR3nt: TGCAGTGCTCGTTCAACCGGGACAAGGAATCAGCCCCAGCATTTT; len: 15; j_gene: TRBJ1-5; v_gene: TRBV20-1; d_gene: -; abundance: many
CDR3aa: CASSHGLSTDTQYF; CDR3nt: TGTGCCAGCAGCCATGGCCTCAGCACAGATACGCAGTATTTT; len: 14; j_gene: TRBJ2-3; v_gene: TRBV7-9; d_gene: -; abundance: few
CDR3aa: CSAGGQGGSPLHF; CDR3nt: TGCAGTGCAGGGGGCCAGGGCGGTTCACCCCTCCACTTT; len: 13; j_gene: TRBJ1-6; v_gene: TRBV20-1; d_gene: TRBD1; abundance: many
CDR3aa: CASSFQGADPPGELFF; CDR3nt: TGTGCCAGCAGTTTTCAGGGGGCAGATCCCCCCGGGGAGCTGTTTTTT; len: 16; j_gene: TRBJ2-2; v_gene: TRBV6-5; d_gene: TRBD1; abundance: -
CDR3aa: CAISEGSGTATGPLHF; CDR3nt: TGTGCCATCAGTGAAGGCTCCGGGACGGCCACCGGGCCCCTCCACTTT; len: 16; j_gene: TRBJ1-6; v_gene: TRBV10-3; d_gene: -; abundance: many
CDR3aa: CASSASDTGELFF; CDR3nt: TGTGCCAGCAGTGCTAGCGACACCGGGGAGCTGTTTTTT; len: 13; j_gene: TRBJ2-2; v_gene: TRBV6-4; d_gene: -; abundance: many
CDR3aa: CASATVGGLSPEAFF; CDR3nt: TGTGCCAGCGCTACGGTTGGAGGTCTTTCGCCTGAAGCTTTCTTT; len: 15; j_gene: TRBJ1-1; v_gene: TRBV7-9; d_gene: -; abundance: many
CDR3aa: CASSLGGEVDTQYF; CDR3nt: TGTGCCAGCAGTTTGGGCGGGGAGGTAGATACGCAGTATTTT; len: 14; j_gene: TRBJ2-3; v_gene: TRBV6-2/TRBV6-3; d_gene: -; abundance: many
CDR3aa: CASRRRREFLNEQFF; CDR3nt: TGTGCCAGTAGACGGAGGCGGGAGTTTCTCAATGAGCAGTTCTTC; len: 15; j_gene: TRBJ2-1; v_gene: TRBV19; d_gene: TRBD2; abundance: many
CDR3aa: CASSSYDEQFF; CDR3nt: TGTGCCAGCAGCTCATATGATGAGCAGTTCTTC; len: 11; j_gene: TRBJ2-1; v_gene: TRBV7-2; d_gene: -; abundance: many
CDR3aa: CASSSGGDYNEQFF; CDR3nt: TGTGCCAGTAGTTCGGGGGGGGATTACAATGAGCAGTTCTTC; len: 14; j_gene: TRBJ2-1; v_gene: TRBV19; d_gene: TRBD2; abundance: few
CDR3aa: CASSLSPTGGYGYTF; CDR3nt: TGTGCCAGCAGTTTATCCCCGACAGGGGGCTATGGCTACACCTTC; len: 15; j_gene: TRBJ1-2; v_gene: TRBV27; d_gene: TRBD1; abundance: many